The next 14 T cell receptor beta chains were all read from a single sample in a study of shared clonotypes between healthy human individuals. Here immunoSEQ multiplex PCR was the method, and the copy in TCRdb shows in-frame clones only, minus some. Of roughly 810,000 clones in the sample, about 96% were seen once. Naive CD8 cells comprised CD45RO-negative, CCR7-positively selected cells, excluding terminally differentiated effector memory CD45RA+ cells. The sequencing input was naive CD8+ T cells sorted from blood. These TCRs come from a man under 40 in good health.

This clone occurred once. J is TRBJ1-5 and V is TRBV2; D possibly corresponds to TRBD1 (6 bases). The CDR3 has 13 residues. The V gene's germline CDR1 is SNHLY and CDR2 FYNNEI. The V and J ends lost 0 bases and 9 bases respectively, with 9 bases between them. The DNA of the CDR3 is TGTGCCAGCAGTGAAGCCACGGGGGCGCCCCAGCATTTT. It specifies CASSEATGAPQHF.

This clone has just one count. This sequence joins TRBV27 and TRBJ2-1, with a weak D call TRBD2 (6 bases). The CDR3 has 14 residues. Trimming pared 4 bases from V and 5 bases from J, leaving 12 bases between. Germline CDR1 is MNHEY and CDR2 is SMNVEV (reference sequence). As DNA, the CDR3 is TGTGCCAGCAGTTACGGGAGCTTTAACAATGAGCAGTTCTTC. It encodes CASSYGSFNNEQFF.

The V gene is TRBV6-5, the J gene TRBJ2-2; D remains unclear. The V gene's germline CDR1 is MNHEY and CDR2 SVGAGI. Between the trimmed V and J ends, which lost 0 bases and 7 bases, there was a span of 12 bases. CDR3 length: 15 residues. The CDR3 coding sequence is TGTGCCAGCAGTTACTCCTCGGGTGTGAGCGGGGAGCTGTTTTTT. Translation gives CASSYSSGVSGELFF.

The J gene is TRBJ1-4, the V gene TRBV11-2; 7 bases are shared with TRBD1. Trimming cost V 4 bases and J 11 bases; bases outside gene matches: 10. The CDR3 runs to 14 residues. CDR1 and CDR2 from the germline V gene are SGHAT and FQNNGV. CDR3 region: CASSSAAGGYKLFF. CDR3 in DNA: TGTGCCAGCAGCTCGGCCGCAGGGGGATATAAACTGTTTTTT.

The DNA of the CDR3 is TGTGCCAGCAGCCAAGAAACCGGCAGGGGCTTCGCCGGGGAGCTGTTTTTT. This codes for CASSQETGRGFAGELFF. V and J are TRBV11-3 and TRBJ2-2; D is possibly TRBD1 (6 bases). The CDR3 totals 17 residues. Germline V lookup: CDR1 SGHNT, CDR2 YENEEA. V lost 5 bases and J 6 bases, leaving 22 bases between the germline ends.

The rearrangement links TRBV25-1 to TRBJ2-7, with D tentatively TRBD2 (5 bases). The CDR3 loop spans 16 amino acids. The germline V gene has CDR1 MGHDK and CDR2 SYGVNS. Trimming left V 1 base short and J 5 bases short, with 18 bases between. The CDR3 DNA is TGTGCCAGCAGTGAATCTAGAGGGAAGGGAATTCACGAGCAGTACTTC. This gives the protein CASSESRGKGIHEQYF.

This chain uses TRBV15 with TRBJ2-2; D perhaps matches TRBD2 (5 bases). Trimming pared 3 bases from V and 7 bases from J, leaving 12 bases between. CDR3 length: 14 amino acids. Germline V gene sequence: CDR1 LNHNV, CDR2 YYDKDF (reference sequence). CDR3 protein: CATSRDSDYGELFF. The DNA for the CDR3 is TGTGCCACCAGCAGGGACTCCGACTACGGGGAGCTGTTTTTT.

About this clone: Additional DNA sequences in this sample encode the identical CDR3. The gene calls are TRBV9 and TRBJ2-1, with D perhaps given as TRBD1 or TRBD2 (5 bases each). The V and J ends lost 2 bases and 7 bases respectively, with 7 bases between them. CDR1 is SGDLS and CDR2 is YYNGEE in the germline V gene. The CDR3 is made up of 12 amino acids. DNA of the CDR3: TGTGCCAGCAGCGTGGGGGAAAATGAGCAGTTCTTC. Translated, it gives CASSVGENEQFF.

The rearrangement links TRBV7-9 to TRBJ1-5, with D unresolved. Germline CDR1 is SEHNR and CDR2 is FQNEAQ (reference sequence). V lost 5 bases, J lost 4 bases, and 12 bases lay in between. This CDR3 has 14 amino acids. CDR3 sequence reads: CASSPAGVNQPQHF. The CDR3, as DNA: TGTGCCAGCAGCCCGGCAGGTGTAAATCAGCCCCAGCATTTT. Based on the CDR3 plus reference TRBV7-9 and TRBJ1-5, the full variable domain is DTGVSQNPRHKITKRGQNVTFRCDPISEHNRLYWYRQTLGQGPEFLTYFQNEAQLEKSRLLSDRFSAERPKGSFSTLEIQRTEQGDSAMYLCASSPAGVNQPQHFGDGTRLSIL.

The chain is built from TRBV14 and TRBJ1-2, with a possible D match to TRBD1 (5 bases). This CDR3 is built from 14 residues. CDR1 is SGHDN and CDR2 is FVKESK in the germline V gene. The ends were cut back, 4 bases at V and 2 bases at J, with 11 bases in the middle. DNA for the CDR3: TGTGCCAGCAGCCCCTTTCAGGGAAACTATGGCTACACCTTC. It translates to CASSPFQGNYGYTF.

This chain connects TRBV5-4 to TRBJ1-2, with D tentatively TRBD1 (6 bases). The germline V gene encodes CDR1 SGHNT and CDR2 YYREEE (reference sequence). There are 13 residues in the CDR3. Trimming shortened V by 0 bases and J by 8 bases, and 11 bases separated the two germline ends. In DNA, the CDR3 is TGTGCCAGCAGCTTGGCGGACAGTCCAGGCTACACCTTC. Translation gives CASSLADSPGYTF.

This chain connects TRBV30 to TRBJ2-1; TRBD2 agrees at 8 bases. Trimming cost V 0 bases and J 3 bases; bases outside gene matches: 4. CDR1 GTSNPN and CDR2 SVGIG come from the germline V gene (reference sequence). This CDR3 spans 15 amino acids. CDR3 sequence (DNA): TGTGCCTGGAGTGTAGGGCTAGCGGGCTACAATGAGCAGTTCTTC. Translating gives CAWSVGLAGYNEQFF.

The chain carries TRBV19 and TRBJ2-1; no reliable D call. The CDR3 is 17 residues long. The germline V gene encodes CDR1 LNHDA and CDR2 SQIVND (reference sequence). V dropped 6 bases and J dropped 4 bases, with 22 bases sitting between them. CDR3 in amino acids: CASSAGSELQNYNEQFF. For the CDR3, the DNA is TGTGCCAGTAGCGCCGGCAGCGAGCTACAGAATTACAATGAGCAGTTCTTC.

CDR3 bases: TGTGCCAGCAGCTTATCGGGGGAGATTTGGGCAGATACGCAGTATTTT. As protein: CASSLSGEIWADTQYF. The chain carries TRBV7-2 and TRBJ2-3; the D gene is possibly TRBD2 (6 bases). The germline CDR1 and CDR2 sequences are SGHTA and FQGNSA. V lost 2 bases and J lost 4, with 16 bases in between. The length of the CDR3 is 16 residues.